This T cell receptor beta chain was sequenced for a study of blood T cell repertoires in COVID-19. On the study more broadly: The cDNA or gDNA used as material had been derived from T cells, B-cell-depleted T cells, or PBMCs.

The protocol was immunoSEQ multiplex PCR, while the TCRdb copy is restricted to in-frame clones and leaves out a portion. This sample has about 230,000 clones; almost 85% occur once, and the top ten carry roughly 5%. Sequenced sample: peripheral blood. The TCR comes from a middle-aged man with COVID-19, enrolled during active disease.

CDR3 sequence: CATSRDREVAEQYF. The CDR3 region has the DNA TGTGCCACCAGCAGAGATCGAGAAGTCGCCGAGCAGTACTTC. V gene TRBV15 combines with J gene TRBJ2-7; no clear D gene. V lost 0 bases and J lost 6, with 12 bases in between. There are 14 residues in the CDR3. Germline V lookup: CDR1 LNHNV, CDR2 YYDKDF (reference sequence).